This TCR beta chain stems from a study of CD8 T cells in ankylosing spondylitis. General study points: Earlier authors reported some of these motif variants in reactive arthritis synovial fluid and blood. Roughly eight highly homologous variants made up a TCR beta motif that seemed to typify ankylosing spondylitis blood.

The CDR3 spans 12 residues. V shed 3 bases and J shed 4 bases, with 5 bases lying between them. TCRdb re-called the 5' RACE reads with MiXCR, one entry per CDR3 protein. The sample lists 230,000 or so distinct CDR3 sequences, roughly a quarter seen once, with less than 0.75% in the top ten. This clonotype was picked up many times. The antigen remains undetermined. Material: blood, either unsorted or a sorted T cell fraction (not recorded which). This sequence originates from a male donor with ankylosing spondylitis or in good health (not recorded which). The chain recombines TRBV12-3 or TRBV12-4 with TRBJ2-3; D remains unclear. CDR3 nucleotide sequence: TGTGCCAGCAGTTTTGTTTCAGATACGCAGTATTTT. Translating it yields CASSFVSDTQYF.